A selection of T cell receptor beta chains follows, all from one sample in a study of cytomegalovirus exposure and HLA in healthy donors. Generated by immunoSEQ multiplex PCR, the TCRdb table keeps only in-frame clones and is missing some. The table has roughly 130,000 clones, roughly 77% seen once. What was sequenced was PBMCs. These receptors all come from a female donor in good health and CMV-seronegative. The CDR3 runs from the conserved cysteine through the conserved F or W. The D gene is left open where the match is weak. Some rows have no size entry. The others give once, few or many, or a class for an expanded clone.

TRBD1,TRBV5-4,few,TRBJ2-1,CASSSGDRGYNEQFF,TGTGCCAGCAGCTCGGGGGACAGGGGATACAATGAGCAGTTCTTC
TRBD2,TRBV5-4,NA,TRBJ2-5,CASSSPLREGQETQYF,TGTGCCAGCAGCTCTCCACTGCGGGAGGGGCAAGAGACCCAGTACTTC
NA,TRBV7-3,NA,TRBJ2-3,CASSPTGTSRTDTQYF,TGTGCCAGCAGCCCCACCGGGACTTCCCGCACAGATACGCAGTATTTT
TRBD1,TRBV27,NA,TRBJ1-2,CASSSSGQGPNYYGYTF,TGTGCCAGCAGTTCGTCGGGACAGGGCCCGAATTACTATGGCTACACCTTC
TRBD2,TRBV30,NA,TRBJ2-5,CAWSVTPGLAGGPGETQYF,TGTGCCTGGAGCGTTACTCCGGGACTAGCGGGGGGGCCGGGAGAGACCCAGTACTTC
NA,TRBV20-1,NA,TRBJ2-6,CSARLANVLTF,TGCAGTGCTAGGCTAGCCAACGTCCTGACTTTC
NA,TRBV6-5,NA,TRBJ1-1,CASSYSGGYTEAFF,TGTGCCAGCAGTTACTCGGGGGGTTACACTGAAGCTTTCTTT
NA,TRBV7-9,NA,TRBJ1-6,CASSRGSPPLHF,TGTGCCAGCAGCCGGGGGTCTCCACCCCTCCACTTT
TRBD2,TRBV4-1,NA,TRBJ2-5,CASSQRTSGGSETQYF,TGCGCCAGCAGCCAGCGGACTAGCGGGGGGTCAGAGACCCAGTACTTC
TRBD1,TRBV7-9,NA,TRBJ2-1,CASSSRPGQGVLNEQFF,TGTGCCAGCAGCTCCAGGCCGGGACAGGGGGTACTCAATGAGCAGTTCTTC
TRBD1,TRBV5-6,few,TRBJ1-6,CASSLEGQLNSPLHF,TGTGCCAGCAGCTTGGAGGGACAGCTTAATTCACCCCTCCACTTT
NA,TRBV2,few,TRBJ1-5,CASREEGIADQPQHF,TGTGCCAGCAGAGAGGAGGGGATAGCCGATCAGCCCCAGCATTTT
NA,TRBV28,NA,TRBJ1-6,CASSVGQRNSPLHF,TGTGCCAGCAGTGTGGGACAACGGAATTCACCCCTCCACTTT
NA,TRBV7-8,NA,TRBJ2-7,CASKQNWGGPYEQYF,TGTGCCAGCAAGCAAAACTGGGGGGGCCCCTACGAGCAGTACTTC
TRBD1,TRBV25-1,NA,TRBJ2-5,CASGRRRQGQWQETQYF,TGTGCCAGCGGACGCCGAAGACAGGGTCAATGGCAAGAGACCCAGTACTTC
NA,TRBV29-1,NA,TRBJ2-2,CSVRTGSTGELFF,TGCAGCGTTCGGACGGGGAGCACCGGGGAGCTGTTTTTT
NA,TRBV7-6,NA,TRBJ2-3,CASSSPFSSTDTQYF,TGTGCCAGCAGCTCCCCGTTCTCTAGCACAGATACGCAGTATTTT
NA,TRBV2,NA,TRBJ1-5,CASRVGAWGNQPQHF,TGTGCCAGCAGGGTGGGGGCATGGGGCAATCAGCCCCAGCATTTT
NA,TRBV5-4,NA,TRBJ2-5,CASSLLAVQETQYF,TGTGCCAGCAGCTTATTAGCGGTCCAAGAGACCCAGTACTTC
NA,TRBV18,NA,TRBJ2-5,CASSPEGAGETQYF,TGTGCCAGCTCACCAGAAGGGGCAGGAGAGACCCAGTACTTC
NA,TRBV6-1,NA,TRBJ2-3,CASSRQYHQADTQYF,TGTGCCAGCAGTCGACAGTACCACCAGGCAGATACGCAGTATTTT
NA,TRBV18,NA,TRBJ2-1,CASSLDQGYEQFF,TGTGCCAGCTCACTAGACCAGGGTTATGAGCAGTTCTTC
NA,TRBV2,NA,TRBJ1-2,CASRPGEDYGYTF,TGTGCCAGCAGACCGGGGGAGGACTATGGCTACACCTTC
NA,TRBV19,NA,TRBJ2-7,CASSIRDTSGGEQYF,TGTGCCAGTAGTATCAGGGACACGTCGGGGGGCGAGCAGTACTTC
NA,TRBV27,NA,TRBJ2-2,CASSLQRRGPGELFF,TGTGCCAGCAGTCTACAACGCAGGGGTCCCGGGGAGCTGTTTTTT